This T cell receptor beta chain was found in a study of T cells in Graves' hyperthyroidism and ophthalmopathy. This clonotype was detected ten times or more. Its antigen is currently unknown. Study-level results: Blood samples included most of the expanded thyroid clonotypes exceeding 0.001. In validation, the model predicted ophthalmopathy. These predictions came a median 6.5 months before onset.

There were TCR beta CDR3 regions amplified from RNA transcripts. With the HTBI primer set, the TCR CDR3 went through a first round of RT-PCR. TCRdb processed the multiplex PCR reads anew with MiXCR; each CDR3 protein has one entry. Here the sample spans 600,000 to 750,000 distinct CDR3 sequences, roughly 17% being singletons. Germline CDR1 MNHEY, CDR2 SVGAGI. V gave up 1 base and J gave up 1 base; unmatched junction bases: 4. The CDR3 length is 16 residues. Diagnoses were made from clinical symptoms, serum measures (thyroxine and TRAb), thyroid ultrasound and orbital computed tomography. The receptor comes from a man aged 50 to 60 with Graves' hyperthyroidism. The sample comprised blood. This sequence joins TRBV6-5 and TRBJ1-3; TRBD1 aligns across 7 bases. The CDR3 DNA is TGTGCCAGCAGTTACTATCCGACAGGGTCTGGAAACACCATATATTTT. This sequence encodes CASSYYPTGSGNTIYF.